Shown below are 11 T cell receptor beta chains from a single sample sequenced in a study of blood T cell repertoires in COVID-19. TCRdb keeps only in-frame clones here, not all; method: immunoSEQ multiplex PCR. The profile shows 130,000 or so clones, 80% to 90% of them singletons. The specimen sequenced was peripheral blood. The receptor set was obtained from a man in his forties or fifties with active or convalescent COVID-19.

Remarks on this clone: Distinct nucleotide sequences in the sample also encode this CDR3. The chain recombines TRBV5-4 with TRBJ1-2; possible D gene TRBD1, 5 bases. Germline V gene sequence: CDR1 SGHNT, CDR2 YYREEE (reference sequence). The CDR3 loop spans 14 amino acids. The ends were cut back, 4 bases at V and 2 bases at J, with 12 bases in the middle. In DNA, the CDR3 is TGTGCCAGCAGCCTCGCGGGGCAGAACTATGGCTACACCTTC. Encoded protein: CASSLAGQNYGYTF.

V and J are TRBV6-2 or TRBV6-3 and TRBJ2-2, with D uncertain. Germline-derived CDR1 and CDR2 are MNHEY and SVGEGT. This CDR3 comprises 13 residues. V lost 2 bases to trimming and J lost 4 bases, with 5 bases between them. CDR3 DNA sequence: TGTGCCAGCAGTTACCTAGGCACCGGGGAGCTGTTTTTT. It specifies CASSYLGTGELFF.

This chain links TRBV6-6 with TRBJ1-5; TRBD1 agrees at 8 bases. Germline V gene data show CDR1 as MNHNY and CDR2 as SVGAGI (reference sequence). The trim removed 0 bases at V and 2 bases at J, leaving 0 bases unmatched. This CDR3 has 15 residues. In DNA form, the CDR3 reads TGTGCCAGCAGTTACTCGACAGGGGGCAATCAGCCCCAGCATTTT. Its translation: CASSYSTGGNQPQHF.

This rearrangement joins TRBV4-3 to TRBJ1-6; D is undetermined. The CDR3 contains 15 residues. Trimming removed 0 bases at V and 7 bases at J, with 10 bases between. Germline V gives CDR1 LGHNA, CDR2 YSLEER. The CDR3 DNA follows: TGCGCCAGCAGCCAAGATGAGCGGGGAAATTCACCCCTCCACTTT. This gives the protein CASSQDERGNSPLHF.

V gene TRBV7-2 combines with J gene TRBJ2-7, with 9 bases fitting TRBD1. CDR3 length: 15 residues. Germline CDR1 and CDR2: SGHTA and FQGNSA. Losses at the gene ends were 2 bases for V and 2 bases for J; bases not matched to a gene: 4. The CDR3 DNA sequence: TGTGCCAGCAGCTTATTTACAGGGGGCACCTACGAGCAGTACTTC. Translation: CASSLFTGGTYEQYF.

The DNA for the CDR3 is TGTGCCAGCCATCAAGACAGGTTCAGCTATGGCTACACCTTC. Amino acid sequence: CASHQDRFSYGYTF. V and J are TRBV19 and TRBJ1-2; the D gene is possibly TRBD1 (6 bases). The CDR3 has 14 amino acids. Germline V gene data show CDR1 as LNHDA and CDR2 as SQIVND (reference sequence). Trimming shortened V by 9 bases and J by 4 bases, and 18 bases separated the two germline ends. Drawing the rest from reference TRBV19 and TRBJ1-2, the complete variable domain is DGGITQSPKYLFRKEGQNVTLSCEQNLNHDAMYWYRQDPGQGLRLIYYSQIVNDFQKGDIAEGYSVSREKKESFPLTVTSAQKNPTAFYLCASHQDRFSYGYTFGSGTRLTVV.

The chain joins TRBV10-3 to TRBJ1-2; D perhaps matches TRBD1 (5 bases). Per germline, CDR1 ENHRY and CDR2 SYGVKD. The CDR3 is 14 amino acids. Trimming removed 6 bases from V and 6 bases from J, with 17 bases in between. The chain's CDR3 is CAIRTGGVTDGYTF. CDR3 DNA: TGTGCCATCAGAACTGGGGGGGTGACGGATGGCTACACCTTC.

CDR3 sequence: CASSATSGNTDTQYF. The CDR3, as DNA: TGCGCCAGCAGCGCCACTAGCGGAAACACAGATACGCAGTATTTT. The V call is TRBV5-1, the J call TRBJ2-3; 8 nucleotides line up with TRBD2. V dropped 4 bases and J dropped 2; count of bases not matched to a gene: 6. The CDR3 runs 15 residues. Germline V gives CDR1 SGHRS, CDR2 YFSETQ. The whole variable domain, filled in from reference TRBV5-1 and TRBJ2-3, reads KAGVTQTPRYLIKTRGQQVTLSCSPISGHRSVSWYQQTPGQGLQFLFEYFSETQRNKGNFPGRFSGRQFSNSRSEMNVSTLELGDSALYLCASSATSGNTDTQYFGPGTRLTVL.

The chain combines TRBV19 with TRBJ2-3, with TRBD2 matching over 12 bases. CDR3 length: 14 amino acids. V trimming: 7 bases; J trimming: 5 bases; junction bases outside the gene matches: 4. Germline loops: CDR1 LNHDA, CDR2 SQIVND (reference sequence). The CDR3 loop is CASTTSGGRDTQYF. The DNA of the CDR3 is TGTGCCAGTACCACTAGCGGGGGGAGAGATACGCAGTATTTT.

The CDR3 loop reads CASSEPNTDTQYF. CDR3 nucleotide sequence: TGTGCCAGCAGTGAACCTAACACAGATACGCAGTATTTT. V and J are TRBV6-1 and TRBJ2-3, with D uncertain. Germline assignment: CDR1 MNHNS and CDR2 SASEGT. There are 13 residues in the CDR3. V lost 2 bases to trimming and J lost 2 bases, with 5 bases between them.

The chain carries TRBV3-1 (or the pseudogene TRBV3-2) and TRBJ1-2; 11 bases map to TRBD1. Germline CDR1 and CDR2: LGHDT and YNNKEL (reference sequence). The CDR3 runs 14 residues. V trimming: 3 bases; J trimming: 10 bases; junction bases outside the gene matches: 7. The CDR3 DNA sequence: TGTGCCAGCAGCCATTCCTCGGACAGGGGGCACTACACCTTC. Translated, it gives CASSHSSDRGHYTF.